Listed here are 3 T cell receptor beta chains from one sample, sequenced in a study of blood T cell repertoires in COVID-19. TCRdb's copy holds only in-frame clones and misses some; the assay was immunoSEQ multiplex PCR. Of some 150,000 clones detected, around 86% appear once; the ten largest clones hold roughly 1.5%. Sequenced: peripheral blood. These receptors were taken from a human donor in a cohort sampled during active COVID-19.

V gene TRBV28 combines with J gene TRBJ2-1; TRBD1 aligns across 8 bases. This CDR3 is built from 15 residues. V dropped 6 bases and J dropped 8; count of bases not matched to a gene: 12. Per germline, CDR1 MDHEN and CDR2 SYDVKM. DNA of the CDR3: TGTGCCAGCAGACAGGGGGGTCCCCCAGCCCATGAGCAGTTCTTC. Protein sequence: CASRQGGPPAHEQFF.

This rearrangement joins TRBV29-1 to TRBJ2-7, with 8 bases fitting TRBD1. Trimming took 6 bases from V and 6 from J; bases not matched to a gene: 10. CDR3 length: 13 amino acids. Germline V lookup: CDR1 SQVTM, CDR2 ANQGSEA. The CDR3 spells CSVSKTGVGEQYF. In nucleotides, the CDR3 is TGCAGCGTGAGCAAGACAGGGGTAGGCGAGCAGTACTTC.

The chain employs TRBV11-2 and TRBJ2-5; TRBD2 matches 8 bases. The V and J ends lost 4 bases and 5 bases, in that order; junction bases with no gene match: 15. The germline gives CDR1 SGHAT, CDR2 FQNNGV. This CDR3 has 17 amino acids. This CDR3 is CASSSSGTRVFMETQYF. In DNA, the CDR3 is TGTGCCAGCAGCTCTTCCGGGACTAGAGTTTTTATGGAGACCCAGTACTTC.